The 32 T cell receptor beta chains listed next were all sequenced from one sample in a study of T cell responses to AZD1222 COVID-19 vaccine. The method was immunoSEQ multiplex PCR; TCRdb's version includes in-frame clones alone and lacks a portion of them. The table has 180,000 or so clones, almost 90% seen once. This material consisted of peripheral blood, taken on day 0 of AZD1222 vaccination. The source is an adult in good health.

This clone was seen a few times. V is TRBV6-1 and J is TRBJ2-5; 12 bases align to TRBD2. Unmatched junction bases numbered 12, after V lost 4 bases and J lost 9 bases. The CDR3 totals 16 residues. The V gene's germline CDR1 is MNHNS and CDR2 SASEGT. The DNA for the CDR3 is TGTGCCAGCAGTGCATCTAGCGGGGGGGCCCTCCAGGCCCAGTACTTC. Protein sequence: CASSASSGGALQAQYF.

The chain employs TRBV11-2 and TRBJ2-7; 8 bases align to TRBD2. This CDR3 region has 14 residues. The germline V gene encodes CDR1 SGHAT and CDR2 FQNNGV. Trimming took 2 bases from V and 6 from J; bases not matched to a gene: 6. The CDR3 sequence is CASSLPGGPGEQYF. CDR3 bases: TGTGCCAGCAGCTTACCGGGGGGGCCCGGCGAGCAGTACTTC.

The chain couples TRBV7-9 to TRBJ1-6, with D hard to call. The CDR3 runs 16 residues. The V gene's germline CDR1 is SEHNR and CDR2 FQNEAQ (reference sequence). V was clipped by 4 bases and J by 9 bases, with 19 bases between them. DNA of the CDR3: TGTGCCAGCAGCTCCCGCGAAGGGTTCAAGGGTTCACCCCTCCACTTT. This sequence encodes CASSSREGFKGSPLHF.

The chain couples TRBV11-2 to TRBJ2-1; 11 bases fit TRBD2. The CDR3 has 18 residues. J gave up 3 bases and V 5 bases, and 12 bases lay outside the gene matches. Germline assignment: CDR1 SGHAT and CDR2 FQNNGV. CDR3 bases: TGTGCCAGCAGCCGACCGGATTCTAGCGGGGGGATCTACAATGAGCAGTTCTTC. Its protein is CASSRPDSSGGIYNEQFF.

The chain has TRBV4-1 and TRBJ1-2; 8 positions match TRBD1. Germline-derived CDR1 and CDR2 are MGHRA and YSYEKL. The CDR3 runs to 17 residues. V lost 3 bases and J lost 4; bases outside the gene matches: 13. Written as DNA, the CDR3 is TGCGCCAGCAGCCAGGGCCATGGACAGGGCCCGACCTATGGCTACACCTTC. Translation: CASSQGHGQGPTYGYTF.

The chain uses TRBV4-3 and TRBJ1-3; D is unresolved. CDR3 length: 16 residues. Germline values: CDR1 LGHNA, CDR2 YSLEER. Trimming cost V 0 bases and J 0 bases, with 9 bases left between them. DNA of the CDR3: TGCGCCAGCAGCCAAGACTTTAGATACTCTGGAAACACCATATATTTT. Translating it yields CASSQDFRYSGNTIYF.

The chain joins TRBV27 to TRBJ2-3; D is undetermined. Germline V gene data show CDR1 as MNHEY and CDR2 as SMNVEV (reference sequence). This CDR3 has 15 amino acids. V lost 0 bases to trimming and J lost 1 base, with 8 bases between them. CDR3 coding DNA: TGTGCCAGCAGTTTATCCGCAGTAGGCACAGATACGCAGTATTTT. The encoded protein is CASSLSAVGTDTQYF.

The chain uses TRBV7-2 and TRBJ2-3; D gene uncertain. V was clipped by 2 bases and J by 0 bases, with 6 bases between them. Germline V gene data show CDR1 as SGHTA and CDR2 as FQGNSA. The CDR3 totals 14 residues. CDR3 sequence: CASSLFGSTDTQYF. The CDR3 DNA reads as TGTGCCAGCAGCTTATTTGGAAGCACAGATACGCAGTATTTT.

The chain uses TRBV3-1 (or the pseudogene TRBV3-2) and TRBJ1-2; D perhaps matches TRBD1 (5 bases). Per the germline V gene, CDR1 is LGHDT and CDR2 is YNNKEL (reference sequence). CDR3 length equals 17 residues. V was pared by 2 bases and J by 0 bases, with 16 bases between. CDR3 nucleotides: TGTGCCAGCAGCCAATATGAGGGGACTGCAACTAACTATGGCTACACCTTC. It translates to CASSQYEGTATNYGYTF.

The chain is built from TRBV3-1 (or the pseudogene TRBV3-2) and TRBJ2-7; 7 positions match TRBD2. With 4 bases clipped from V and 2 bases from J, the junction kept 5 bases outside the gene matches. CDR1 LGHDT and CDR2 YNNKEL come from the germline V gene (reference sequence). The CDR3 totals 14 residues. CDR3 loop: CASSPASGTYEQYF. In nucleotides, the CDR3 is TGTGCCAGCAGCCCAGCTAGCGGCACCTACGAGCAGTACTTC.

The genes are TRBV29-1 and TRBJ2-1, with D hard to call. The length of the CDR3 is 14 residues. Germline values: CDR1 SQVTM, CDR2 ANQGSEA. V dropped 3 bases and J dropped 0 bases, with 9 bases sitting between them. The DNA for the CDR3 is TGCAGCGTTGACGGGCTAAGCTCCTACAATGAGCAGTTCTTC. Its translation: CSVDGLSSYNEQFF.

V usage is TRBV27 and J usage is TRBJ2-7; the D gene is possibly TRBD2 (7 bases). Germline V gene data show CDR1 as MNHEY and CDR2 as SMNVEV (reference sequence). V was shortened by 5 bases and J by 5 bases, with 19 bases between the two germline ends. The CDR3 consists of 15 residues. In nucleotides, the CDR3 is TGTGCCAGCAGTCCCAGAGGGGGAGGGCTAAACGAGCAGTACTTC. As protein: CASSPRGGGLNEQYF.

The chain joins TRBV5-1 to TRBJ1-6; 11 bases map to TRBD1. Losses at the gene ends were 1 base for V and 10 bases for J; bases not matched to a gene: 4. This CDR3 has 15 residues. In germline, CDR1 is SGHRS, CDR2 YFSETQ. CDR3 nucleotides: TGCGCCAGCAGCTTGCTGGGACAGGGGGAATCACCCCTCCACTTT. This codes for CASSLLGQGESPLHF. Variable domain in full (rest from reference TRBV5-1 and TRBJ1-6): KAGVTQTPRYLIKTRGQQVTLSCSPISGHRSVSWYQQTPGQGLQFLFEYFSETQRNKGNFPGRFSGRQFSNSRSEMNVSTLELGDSALYLCASSLLGQGESPLHFGNGTRLTVT.

The V gene is TRBV5-8, the J gene TRBJ2-5, with D possibly matching TRBD1 (5 bases). The CDR3 length is 15 residues. Trimming removed 0 bases at V and 7 bases at J, with 16 bases between. Germline values: CDR1 SGHTS, CDR2 YDEGEE. CDR3 DNA sequence: TGTGCCAGCAGCTTGGTTATCCAGGGCGCAGGGACCCAGTACTTC. Encoded protein: CASSLVIQGAGTQYF.

The gene calls are TRBV11-2 and TRBJ2-7, with TRBD2 matching over 11 bases. Germline V lookup: CDR1 SGHAT, CDR2 FQNNGV. The CDR3 runs to 15 residues. With V trimmed by 1 base and J by 4 bases, 3 bases remained unmatched. The CDR3 DNA reads TGTGCCAGCAGCTTAGTCGGGACTAGCGGTTACGAGCAGTACTTC. This gives the protein CASSLVGTSGYEQYF. The full variable domain, its missing parts supplied by reference TRBV11-2 and TRBJ2-7, is EAGVAQSPRYKIIEKRQSVAFWCNPISGHATLYWYQQILGQGPKLLIQFQNNGVVDDSQLPKDRFSAERLKGVDSTLKIQPAKLEDSAVYLCASSLVGTSGYEQYFGPGTRLTVT.

This rearrangement joins TRBV5-5 to TRBJ2-7; 8 positions agree with TRBD1. Germline V CDR1 and CDR2: SGHKS, YYEKEE (reference sequence). Unmatched junction bases numbered 12, after V lost 5 bases and J lost 5 bases. There are 15 residues in the CDR3. Here the CDR3 reads CASRTGQGARDEQYF. The DNA for the CDR3 is TGTGCCAGCAGAACAGGGCAGGGGGCTCGTGACGAGCAGTACTTC.

V is TRBV11-2 and J is TRBJ1-1; D gene ambiguous. The CDR3 loop spans 14 amino acids. Germline CDR1 and CDR2: SGHAT and FQNNGV. Trimming removed 5 bases from V and 1 base from J, with 11 bases in between. The CDR3 loop is CASSLPGTNTEAFF. For the CDR3, the DNA is TGTGCCAGCAGCCTCCCCGGTACGAACACTGAAGCTTTCTTT.

The J gene is TRBJ2-5, the V gene TRBV7-9; TRBD2 aligns across 9 bases. With V trimmed by 8 bases and J by 2 bases, 9 bases remained unmatched. The germline V gene has CDR1 SEHNR and CDR2 FQNEAQ (reference sequence). The CDR3 covers 15 residues. CDR3 sequence: CASSPAGGLQETQYF. Here the CDR3 DNA reads TGTGCCAGCTCCCCAGCGGGGGGACTACAAGAGACCCAGTACTTC.

This chain connects TRBV6-1 to TRBJ2-7, with 9 positions matching TRBD1. J gave up 4 bases and V 4 bases, and 11 bases lay outside the gene matches. Germline CDR1 MNHNS, CDR2 SASEGT. The CDR3 runs to 16 residues. CDR3 in DNA: TGTGCCAGCAGTGGGAAGACAGGGGGAGGAAAGTACGAGCAGTACTTC. Translated: CASSGKTGGGKYEQYF.

The V call is TRBV10-3, the J call TRBJ1-4; 10 positions agree with TRBD1. V was pared by 2 bases and J by 4 bases, with 4 bases of the junction left unmatched. Germline V gene sequence: CDR1 ENHRY, CDR2 SYGVKD. The CDR3 is 16 residues long. The CDR3 is CAISEGTGVLNEKLFF. The CDR3 coding sequence is TGTGCCATCAGTGAGGGGACAGGGGTCCTTAATGAAAAACTGTTTTTT.

The chain combines TRBV3-1 (or the pseudogene TRBV3-2) with TRBJ2-7; TRBD1 is a possible D gene (6 bases). Trimming stripped 4 bases from V and 1 base from J, with 8 bases between. CDR1 LGHDT and CDR2 YNNKEL come from the germline V gene (reference sequence). This CDR3 is built from 13 residues. The CDR3 spells CASSPTGSYEQYF. CDR3 in DNA: TGTGCCAGCAGCCCGACAGGTTCCTACGAGCAGTACTTC.

The chain employs TRBV29-1 and TRBJ1-2, with TRBD1 matching 7 bases. CDR1 is SQVTM, CDR2 ANQGSEA, per germline. V was clipped by 7 bases and J by 2 bases; unmatched bases: 4. The CDR3 is 12 amino acids. The CDR3 bases are TGCAGCGCTGAGACAGGGAACTATGGCTACACCTTC. It is translated as CSAETGNYGYTF.

V and J are TRBV3-1 (or the pseudogene TRBV3-2) and TRBJ1-2; 9 bases are a match to TRBD1. Germline CDR1 reads LGHDT; CDR2 reads YNNKEL (reference sequence). The V gene end was trimmed by 4 bases and the J gene end by 3 bases; junction bases not matched to a gene: 9. The CDR3 consists of 16 residues. CDR3 amino acids: CASSRSPGTGHYGYTF. The DNA for the CDR3 is TGTGCCAGCAGCCGCAGTCCCGGGACAGGGCACTATGGCTACACCTTC.

CDR3 DNA: TGTGCCAGCAGCGTAGGGCCAGGGTTTTCCTACGAGCAGTACTTC. This sequence encodes CASSVGPGFSYEQYF. This rearrangement joins TRBV9 to TRBJ2-7; a possible D gene is TRBD1 (5 bases). This CDR3 has 15 amino acids. Trimming pared 0 bases from V and 1 base from J, leaving 11 bases between. CDR1 and CDR2 (germline): SGDLS, YYNGEE.

The V call is TRBV2, the J call TRBJ1-5; tentative D call: TRBD1 (5 bases). The CDR3 length is 17 residues. The germline V gene has CDR1 SNHLY and CDR2 FYNNEI. V lost 6 bases, J lost 1 base, and 19 bases lay in between. The CDR3 region has the DNA TGTGCCAGCAGCCACTTTCCGGGACCGAACAGCAATCAGCCCCAGCATTTT. Its translation is CASSHFPGPNSNQPQHF. Variable domain in full (rest from reference TRBV2 and TRBJ1-5): EPEVTQTPSHQVTQMGQEVILRCVPISNHLYFYWYRQILGQKVEFLVSFYNNEISEKSEIFDDQFSVERPDGSNFTLKIRSTKLEDSAMYFCASSHFPGPNSNQPQHFGDGTRLSIL.

This sequence joins TRBV7-9 and TRBJ2-1, with D unresolved. CDR3 length: 11 amino acids. Per the germline V gene, CDR1 is SEHNR and CDR2 is FQNEAQ (reference sequence). Trimming pared 1 base from V and 7 bases from J, leaving 2 bases between. CDR3 region: CASSLGNEQFF. The CDR3 DNA follows: TGTGCCAGCAGCTTAGGAAATGAGCAGTTCTTC.

This clone was picked up a small number of times. The chain is built from TRBV5-5 and TRBJ1-2; 7 bases match TRBD1. V dropped 6 bases and J dropped 5; count of bases not matched to a gene: 13. This CDR3 has 15 amino acids. CDR1 SGHKS and CDR2 YYEKEE come from the germline V gene (reference sequence). CDR3 in amino acids: CASTWEYRGGYGYTF. The CDR3 bases are TGTGCCAGCACCTGGGAGTACAGGGGCGGGTATGGCTACACCTTC.

The V call is TRBV12-5, the J call TRBJ2-1; perhaps TRBD1 as D (6 bases). The germline gives CDR1 LGHNT, CDR2 FRNRAP. CDR3 length: 15 amino acids. The V and J ends lost 1 base and 0 bases respectively, with 7 bases between them. CDR3 DNA sequence: TGTGCTAGTGGTTTGGGGACAGTCTCCTACAATGAGCAGTTCTTC. Translating gives CASGLGTVSYNEQFF.

V usage is TRBV5-6 and J usage is TRBJ1-6, with D uncertain. Germline CDR1 reads SGHDT; CDR2 reads YYEEEE. Deletions cut 0 bases from V and 7 bases from J, with 8 bases between. The CDR3 contains 14 residues. The CDR3 protein is CASSLGQINSPLHF. DNA for the CDR3: TGTGCCAGCAGCTTGGGACAAATAAATTCACCCCTCCACTTT.

The chain joins TRBV12-3 or TRBV12-4 to TRBJ2-1; D remains unclear. The CDR3 is 11 amino acids. The germline V and J ends were trimmed by 6 bases and 7 bases, with 7 bases remaining between them. The CDR3 region has the DNA TGTGCCAGCAGCCTCGCAAATGAGCAGTTCTTC. Translated: CASSLANEQFF.

The chain couples TRBV6-5 to TRBJ1-4, with 7 bases matching TRBD1. CDR3 length equals 14 residues. In germline, CDR1 is MNHEY, CDR2 SVGAGI. Losses at the gene ends were 7 bases for V and 3 bases for J; bases not matched to a gene: 5. The DNA of the CDR3 is TGTGCCAGCAAACTACAGGGGTCTAATGAAAAACTGTTTTTT. It codes for CASKLQGSNEKLFF.

This chain links TRBV7-3 with TRBJ2-2, with a weak D call TRBD1 (5 bases). The CDR3 extends over 14 amino acids. V dropped 1 base and J dropped 6 bases, with 9 bases sitting between them. CDR1 is SGHTA and CDR2 is FQGTGA in the germline V gene. The CDR3 reads CASSLRGTPGELFF. In nucleotides, the CDR3 is TGTGCCAGCAGCTTAAGGGGCACTCCCGGGGAGCTGTTTTTT.